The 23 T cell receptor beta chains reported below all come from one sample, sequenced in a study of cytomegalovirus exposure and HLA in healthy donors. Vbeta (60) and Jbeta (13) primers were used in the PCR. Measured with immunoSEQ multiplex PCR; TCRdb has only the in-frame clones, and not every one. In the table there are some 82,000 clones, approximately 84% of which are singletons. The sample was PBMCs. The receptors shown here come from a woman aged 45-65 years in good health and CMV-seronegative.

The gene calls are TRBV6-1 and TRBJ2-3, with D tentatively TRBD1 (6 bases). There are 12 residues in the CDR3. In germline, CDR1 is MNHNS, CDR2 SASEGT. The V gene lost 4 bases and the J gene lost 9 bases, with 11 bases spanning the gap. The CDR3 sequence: CASSGVTGTQYF. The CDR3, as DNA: TGTGCCAGCAGTGGAGTCACAGGGACGCAGTATTTT.

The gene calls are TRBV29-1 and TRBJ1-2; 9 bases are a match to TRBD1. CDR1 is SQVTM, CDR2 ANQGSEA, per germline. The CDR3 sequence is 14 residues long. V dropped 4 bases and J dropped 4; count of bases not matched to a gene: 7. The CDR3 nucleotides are TGCAGCGTTGGGGGACAGGGCGGGAGCTATGGCTACACCTTC. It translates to CSVGGQGGSYGYTF.

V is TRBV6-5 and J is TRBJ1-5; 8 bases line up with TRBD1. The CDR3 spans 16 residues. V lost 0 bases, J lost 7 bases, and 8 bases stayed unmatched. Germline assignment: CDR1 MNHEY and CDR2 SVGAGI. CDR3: CASSYSSWTGRQPQHF. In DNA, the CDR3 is TGTGCCAGCAGTTACTCGAGTTGGACAGGGAGGCAGCCCCAGCATTTT.

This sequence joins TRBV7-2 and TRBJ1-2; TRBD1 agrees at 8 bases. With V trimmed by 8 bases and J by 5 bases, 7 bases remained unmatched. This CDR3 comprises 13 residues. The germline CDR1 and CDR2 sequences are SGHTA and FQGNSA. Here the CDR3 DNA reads TGTGCCAGCTTTGCAGGGGGCTGGTATGGCTACACCTTC. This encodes CASFAGGWYGYTF.

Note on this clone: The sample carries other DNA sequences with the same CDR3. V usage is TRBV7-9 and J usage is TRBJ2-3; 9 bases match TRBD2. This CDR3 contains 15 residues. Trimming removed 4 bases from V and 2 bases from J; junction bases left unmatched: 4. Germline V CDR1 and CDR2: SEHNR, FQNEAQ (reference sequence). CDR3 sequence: CASSSWTSDTDTQYF. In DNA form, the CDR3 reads TGTGCCAGCAGCTCCTGGACTAGCGACACAGATACGCAGTATTTT. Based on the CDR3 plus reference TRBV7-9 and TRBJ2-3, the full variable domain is DTGVSQNPRHKITKRGQNVTFRCDPISEHNRLYWYRQTLGQGPEFLTYFQNEAQLEKSRLLSDRFSAERPKGSFSTLEIQRTEQGDSAMYLCASSSWTSDTDTQYFGPGTRLTVL.

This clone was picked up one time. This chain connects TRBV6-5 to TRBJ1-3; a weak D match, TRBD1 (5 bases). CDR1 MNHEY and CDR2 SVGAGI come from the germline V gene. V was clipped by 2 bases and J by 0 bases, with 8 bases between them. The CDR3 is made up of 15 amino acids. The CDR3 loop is CASSYGGFSGNTIYF. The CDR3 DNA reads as TGTGCCAGCAGTTACGGGGGGTTCTCTGGAAACACCATATATTTT.

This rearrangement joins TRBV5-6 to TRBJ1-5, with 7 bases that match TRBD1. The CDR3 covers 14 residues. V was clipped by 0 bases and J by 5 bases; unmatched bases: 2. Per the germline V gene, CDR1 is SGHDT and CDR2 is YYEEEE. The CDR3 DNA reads TGTGCCAGCAGCTTGGGTCAGGGGGATCAGCCCCAGCATTTT. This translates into CASSLGQGDQPQHF.

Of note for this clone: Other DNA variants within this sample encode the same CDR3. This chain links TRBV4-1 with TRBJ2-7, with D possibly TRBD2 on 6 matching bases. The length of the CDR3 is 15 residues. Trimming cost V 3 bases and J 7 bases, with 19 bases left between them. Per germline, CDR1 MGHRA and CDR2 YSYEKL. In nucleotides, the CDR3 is TGCGCCAGCAGCCAGGTCGGGGGAGGCCTGGGAGAGCAGTACTTC. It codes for CASSQVGGGLGEQYF.

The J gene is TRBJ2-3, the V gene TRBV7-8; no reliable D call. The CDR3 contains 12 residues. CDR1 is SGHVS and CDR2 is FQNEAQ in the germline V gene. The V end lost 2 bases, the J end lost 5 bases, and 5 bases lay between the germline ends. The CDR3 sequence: CASSLFLDTQYF. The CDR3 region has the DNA TGTGCCAGCAGCTTATTCCTAGATACGCAGTATTTT. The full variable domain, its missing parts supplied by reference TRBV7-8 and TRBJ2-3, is GAGVSQSPRYKVAKRGQDVALRCDPISGHVSLFWYQQALGQGPEFLTYFQNEAQLDKSGLPSDRFFAERPEGSVSTLKIQRTQQEDSAVYLCASSLFLDTQYFGPGTRLTVL.

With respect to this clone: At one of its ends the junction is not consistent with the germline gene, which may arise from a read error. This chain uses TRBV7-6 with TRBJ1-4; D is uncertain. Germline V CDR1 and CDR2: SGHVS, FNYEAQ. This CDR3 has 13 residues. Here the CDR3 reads CASSPRTTEKLFF. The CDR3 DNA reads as TGTGCCAGCAGCCCCCGGACTACTGAAAAACTGTTTTTT. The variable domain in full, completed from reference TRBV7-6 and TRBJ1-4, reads GAGVSQSPRYKVTKRGQDVALRCDPISGHVSLYWYRQALGQGPEFLTYFNYEAQQDKSGLPNDRFSAERPEGSISTLTIQRTEQRDSAMYRCASSPRTTEKLFFGSGTQLSVL.

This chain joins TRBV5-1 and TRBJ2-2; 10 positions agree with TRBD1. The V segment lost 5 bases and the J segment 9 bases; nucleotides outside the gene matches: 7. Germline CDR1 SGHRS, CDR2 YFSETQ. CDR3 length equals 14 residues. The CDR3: CASSSDRGNRELFF. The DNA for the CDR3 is TGCGCCAGCAGTTCGGACAGGGGGAACCGGGAGCTGTTTTTT. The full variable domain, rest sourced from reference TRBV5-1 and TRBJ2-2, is KAGVTQTPRYLIKTRGQQVTLSCSPISGHRSVSWYQQTPGQGLQFLFEYFSETQRNKGNFPGRFSGRQFSNSRSEMNVSTLELGDSALYLCASSSDRGNRELFFGEGSRLTVL.

DNA for the CDR3: TGTGCCAGTAGCATCTCCGGGACAGGGTGGAATCAGCCCCAGCATTTT. Its protein is CASSISGTGWNQPQHF. This rearrangement joins TRBV19 to TRBJ1-5; 9 bases agree with TRBD1. Germline V gene sequence: CDR1 LNHDA, CDR2 SQIVND (reference sequence). The CDR3 covers 16 residues. Trimming removed 6 bases from V and 4 bases from J; junction bases left unmatched: 10.

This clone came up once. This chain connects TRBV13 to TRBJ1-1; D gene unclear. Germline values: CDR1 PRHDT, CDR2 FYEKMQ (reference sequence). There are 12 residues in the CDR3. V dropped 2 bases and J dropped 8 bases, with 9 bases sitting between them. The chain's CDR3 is CASSLIGSEAFF. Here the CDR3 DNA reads TGTGCCAGCAGCTTAATAGGGAGCGAAGCTTTCTTT. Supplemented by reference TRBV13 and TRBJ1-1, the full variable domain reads AAGVIQSPRHLIKEKRETATLKCYPIPRHDTVYWYQQGPGQDPQFLISFYEKMQSDKGSIPDRFSAQQFSDYHSELNMSSLELGDSALYFCASSLIGSEAFFGQGTRLTVV.

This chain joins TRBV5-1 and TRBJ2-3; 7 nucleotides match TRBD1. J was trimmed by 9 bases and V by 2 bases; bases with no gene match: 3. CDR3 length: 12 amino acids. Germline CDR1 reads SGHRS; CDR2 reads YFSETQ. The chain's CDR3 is CASSFDRATQYF. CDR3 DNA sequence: TGCGCCAGCAGCTTCGACAGGGCCACGCAGTATTTT.

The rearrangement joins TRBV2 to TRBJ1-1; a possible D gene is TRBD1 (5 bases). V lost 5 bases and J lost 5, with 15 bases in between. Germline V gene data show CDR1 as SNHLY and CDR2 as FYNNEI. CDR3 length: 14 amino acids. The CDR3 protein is CASSWKQGGTEAFF. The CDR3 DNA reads TGTGCCAGCAGTTGGAAGCAGGGTGGAACTGAAGCTTTCTTT.

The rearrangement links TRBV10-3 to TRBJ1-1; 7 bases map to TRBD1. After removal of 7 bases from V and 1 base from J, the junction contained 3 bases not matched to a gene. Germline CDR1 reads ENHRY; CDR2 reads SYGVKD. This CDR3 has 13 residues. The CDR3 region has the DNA TGTGCCATCATGGGGACAGAGAACACTGAAGCTTTCTTT. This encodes CAIMGTENTEAFF.

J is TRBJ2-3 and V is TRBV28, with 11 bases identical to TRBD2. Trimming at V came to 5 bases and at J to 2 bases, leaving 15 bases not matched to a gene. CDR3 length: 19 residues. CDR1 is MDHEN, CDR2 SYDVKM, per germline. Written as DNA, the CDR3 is TGTGCCAGCAGTCACCCCTATACTACTAGCGGGGGAGCCACAGATACGCAGTATTTT. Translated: CASSHPYTTSGGATDTQYF.

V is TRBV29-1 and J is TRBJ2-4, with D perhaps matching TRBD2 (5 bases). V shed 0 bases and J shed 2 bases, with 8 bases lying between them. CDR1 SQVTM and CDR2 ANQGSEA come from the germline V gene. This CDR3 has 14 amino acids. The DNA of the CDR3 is TGCAGCGTTGAAGAGAGAGGGACCAAAAACATTCAGTACTTC. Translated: CSVEERGTKNIQYF.

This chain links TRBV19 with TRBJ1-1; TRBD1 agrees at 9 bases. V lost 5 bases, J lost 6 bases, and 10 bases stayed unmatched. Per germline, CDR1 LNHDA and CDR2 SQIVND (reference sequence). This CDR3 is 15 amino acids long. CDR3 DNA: TGTGCCAGTAGTGGCCGGGACAGGGCGAGGGCTGAAGCTTTCTTT. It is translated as CASSGRDRARAEAFF. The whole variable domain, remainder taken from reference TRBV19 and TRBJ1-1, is DGGITQSPKYLFRKEGQNVTLSCEQNLNHDAMYWYRQDPGQGLRLIYYSQIVNDFQKGDIAEGYSVSREKKESFPLTVTSAQKNPTAFYLCASSGRDRARAEAFFGQGTRLTVV.

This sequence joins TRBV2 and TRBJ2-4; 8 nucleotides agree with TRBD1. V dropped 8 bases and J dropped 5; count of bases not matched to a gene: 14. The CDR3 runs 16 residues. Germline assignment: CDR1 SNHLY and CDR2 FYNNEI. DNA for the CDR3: TGTGCCAGCGAGAGGGGACAGGACACCTCACAAAACATTCAGTACTTC. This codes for CASERGQDTSQNIQYF. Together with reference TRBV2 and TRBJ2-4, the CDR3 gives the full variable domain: EPEVTQTPSHQVTQMGQEVILRCVPISNHLYFYWYRQILGQKVEFLVSFYNNEISEKSEIFDDQFSVERPDGSNFTLKIRSTKLEDSAMYFCASERGQDTSQNIQYFGAGTRLSVL.

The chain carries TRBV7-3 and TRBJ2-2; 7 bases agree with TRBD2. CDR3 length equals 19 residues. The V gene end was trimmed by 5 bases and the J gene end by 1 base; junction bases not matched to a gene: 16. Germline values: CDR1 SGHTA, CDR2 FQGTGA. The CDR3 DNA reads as TGTGCCAGCAGCCAGGGAGTGGGAGCGGGATCTTTGAACACCGGGGAGCTGTTTTTT. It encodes CASSQGVGAGSLNTGELFF.

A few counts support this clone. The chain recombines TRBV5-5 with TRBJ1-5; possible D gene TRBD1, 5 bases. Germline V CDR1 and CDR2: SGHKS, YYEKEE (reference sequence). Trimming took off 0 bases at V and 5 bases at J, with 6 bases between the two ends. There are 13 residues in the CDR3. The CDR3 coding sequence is TGTGCCAGCAGCTTGGAGGGGCATCAGCCCCAGCATTTT. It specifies CASSLEGHQPQHF.

DNA for the CDR3: TGTGCCAGCAGCAAGTCCAGGGGTAACTATGGCTACACCTTC. It specifies CASSKSRGNYGYTF. The rearrangement joins TRBV21-1 to TRBJ1-2; the table's D call TRBD1 went unverified against the DNA. TRBV21-1 is a documented pseudogene. The CDR3 sequence is 14 residues long.